These 28 T cell receptor beta chains were sequenced from one sample in a study of blood T cell repertoires in COVID-19. The table came from immunoSEQ multiplex PCR; TCRdb's copy has only in-frame clones and leaves some out. This sample has fewer than 300,000 clones, with about 89% found just once. Source material: peripheral blood. These receptors were taken from a woman in her 50s with acute or convalescent COVID-19.

CDR3 loop: CASSFRTGSTYEQYF. The DNA of the CDR3 is TGTGCCAGCAGTTTCCGGACAGGGTCGACCTACGAGCAGTACTTC. The J gene is TRBJ2-7, the V gene TRBV27, with TRBD1 identical over 8 bases. Trimming removed 3 bases from V and 2 bases from J; junction bases left unmatched: 6. Germline V gene data show CDR1 as MNHEY and CDR2 as SMNVEV (reference sequence). This CDR3 spans 15 amino acids.

The chain combines TRBV24-1 with TRBJ1-4; possibly TRBD1 for D (6 bases). The length of the CDR3 is 15 residues. Germline-derived CDR1 and CDR2 are KGHDR and SFDVKD. Trimming pared 3 bases from V and 5 bases from J, leaving 12 bases between. CDR3 region: CATSDRTEENEKLFF. CDR3 coding DNA: TGTGCCACCAGTGATCGGACAGAAGAAAATGAAAAACTGTTTTTT.

The rearrangement joins TRBV27 to TRBJ2-3, with D possibly matching TRBD2 (5 bases). Germline V gene sequence: CDR1 MNHEY, CDR2 SMNVEV (reference sequence). The CDR3 has 14 residues. V shed 3 bases and J shed 1 base, with 8 bases lying between them. The CDR3 nucleotides read TGTGCCAGCAGTTTCTTGAGGGGCACAGATACGCAGTATTTT. Protein: CASSFLRGTDTQYF.

The chain has TRBV18 and TRBJ1-1, with TRBD1 identical over 9 bases. The CDR3 consists of 15 residues. Per the germline V gene, CDR1 is KGHSH and CDR2 is LQKENI. V shed 8 bases and J 5 bases; nucleotides not matched to a gene: 12. The CDR3 DNA is TGTGCCAGCACTCAACAGGGGGCCGCAGATACTGAAGCTTTCTTT. Translation: CASTQQGAADTEAFF. Variable domain in full (rest from reference TRBV18 and TRBJ1-1): NAGVMQNPRHLVRRRGQEARLRCSPMKGHSHVYWYRQLPEEGLKFMVYLQKENIIDESGMPKERFSAEFPKEGPSILRIQQVVRGDSAAYFCASTQQGAADTEAFFGQGTRLTVV.

V usage is TRBV7-3 and J usage is TRBJ2-7; TRBD1 matches at 8 bases. This CDR3 is 15 amino acids long. Germline V gene lookup returns CDR1 SGHTA and CDR2 FQGTGA. Trimming took 0 bases from V and 4 from J; bases not matched to a gene: 5. Written as DNA, the CDR3 is TGTGCCAGCAGCTTAACGGGCGGACAGGGTTACGAGCAGTACTTC. Translation gives CASSLTGGQGYEQYF.

The rearrangement links TRBV19 to TRBJ1-1; tentative D call: TRBD1 (6 bases). V was shortened by 4 bases and J by 1 base, with 10 bases between the two germline ends. There are 14 residues in the CDR3. CDR1 and CDR2 from the germline V gene are LNHDA and SQIVND (reference sequence). The CDR3 region is CASSKGQQNTEAFF. The CDR3 DNA reads TGTGCCAGTAGTAAGGGACAACAGAACACTGAAGCTTTCTTT.

The chain combines TRBV23-1 with TRBJ1-5; D may be TRBD1 (6 bases). TRBV23-1 falls under the ORF class, with uncertain function. Trimming cost V 0 bases and J 1 base, with 13 bases left between them. The CDR3 length is 17 residues. The CDR3 sequence is CASSQSEAGESNQPQHF. The CDR3 DNA sequence: TGCGCCAGCAGTCAATCGGAGGCAGGGGAAAGCAATCAGCCCCAGCATTTT.

This clone has more than one count but fewer than ten. This chain links TRBV27 with TRBJ2-3; D possibly corresponds to TRBD1 (6 bases). V gave up 5 bases and J gave up 6 bases, with 12 bases separating them. In germline, CDR1 is MNHEY, CDR2 SMNVEV (reference sequence). This CDR3 comprises 13 residues. The CDR3 DNA reads TGTGCCAGCAGTCTACAGGGTATGGATACGCAGTATTTT. Amino acids: CASSLQGMDTQYF.

This rearrangement joins TRBV6-2 or TRBV6-3 to TRBJ1-1; 8 bases fit TRBD1. Germline assignment: CDR1 MNHEY and CDR2 SVGEGT. CDR3 size: 11 residues. With 5 bases clipped from V and 9 bases from J, the junction kept 2 bases outside the gene matches. The CDR3 spells CASSRQGQAFF. In nucleotides, the CDR3 is TGTGCCAGCAGTCGACAGGGGCAAGCTTTCTTT.

The V and J genes are TRBV27 and TRBJ1-5, with TRBD1 identical over 12 bases. The J segment lost 7 bases and the V segment lost 6 bases, leaving 10 bases of the junction unmatched. The CDR3 runs 16 residues. The germline V gene has CDR1 MNHEY and CDR2 SMNVEV (reference sequence). The CDR3 sequence: CASSRKGTGGEQPQHF. The CDR3 DNA reads TGTGCCAGCAGCAGAAAGGGGACAGGGGGCGAGCAGCCCCAGCATTTT.

The rearrangement joins TRBV5-1 to TRBJ1-1; the match to TRBD1 covers 8 bases. V was pared by 0 bases and J by 4 bases, with 8 bases of the junction left unmatched. The CDR3 runs 16 residues. From germline, CDR1 is SGHRS and CDR2 YFSETQ. CDR3 in amino acids: CASSLGSGQVSTEAFF. CDR3 DNA: TGCGCCAGCAGCTTGGGTTCGGGACAGGTGAGCACTGAAGCTTTCTTT.

In this sample, this clone turned up once. The chain has TRBV7-9 and TRBJ1-1; D may be TRBD1 (6 bases). Per the germline V gene, CDR1 is SEHNR and CDR2 is FQNEAQ (reference sequence). The CDR3 contains 13 residues. Trimming took off 4 bases at V and 11 bases at J, with 17 bases between the two ends. CDR3 sequence (DNA): TGTGCCAGCAGCTCCGGACAGTCTTCCGTGGCTTTCTTT. Encoded protein: CASSSGQSSVAFF.

The V and J genes are TRBV7-3 and TRBJ2-3, with D possibly being TRBD1 (5 bases). Germline-derived CDR1 and CDR2 are SGHTA and FQGTGA. The CDR3 has 15 amino acids. The ends were cut back, 5 bases at V and 0 bases at J, with 12 bases in the middle. CDR3 DNA sequence: TGTGCCAGCAGCACACCAGGGCGTAGCACAGATACGCAGTATTTT. It is translated as CASSTPGRSTDTQYF.

The gene calls are TRBV11-2 and TRBJ2-1; perhaps TRBD2 as D (5 bases). Trimming shortened V by 6 bases and J by 4 bases, and 19 bases separated the two germline ends. The CDR3 is made up of 16 amino acids. CDR1 is SGHAT and CDR2 is FQNNGV in the germline V gene. CDR3 in DNA: TGTGCCAGCAGTCGTCCCTGGACTGCCTTGTACAATGAGCAGTTCTTC. Residues: CASSRPWTALYNEQFF.

This clone was seen once. The chain uses TRBV6-5 and TRBJ2-2, with 7 bases fitting TRBD2. Germline CDR1 and CDR2: MNHEY and SVGAGI. The CDR3 has 14 amino acids. Trimming at V came to 7 bases and at J to 6 bases, leaving 8 bases not matched to a gene. Written as DNA, the CDR3 is TGTGCCAGCAAAAAAAGGGAGGGCCCCGGGGAGCTGTTTTTT. Translating it yields CASKKREGPGELFF.

V is TRBV5-1 and J is TRBJ1-1; the D is unclear. Germline lookup yields CDR1 SGHRS and CDR2 YFSETQ. This CDR3 is 14 amino acids long. V lost 2 bases and J 0 bases, leaving 8 bases between the germline ends. The CDR3 DNA is TGCGCCAGCAGCTTAGGAGGGATGAACACTGAAGCTTTCTTT. It codes for CASSLGGMNTEAFF.

This clone was counted a few times. The J gene is TRBJ2-5, the V gene TRBV6-5; TRBD1 aligns across 8 bases. Germline CDR1 is MNHEY and CDR2 is SVGAGI. J was trimmed by 5 bases and V by 5 bases; bases with no gene match: 7. The CDR3 loop spans 14 amino acids. The CDR3 protein is CASSNQGARETQYF. CDR3 bases: TGTGCCAGCAGTAACCAGGGGGCGCGGGAGACCCAGTACTTC.

The gene calls are TRBV19 and TRBJ1-2, with 9 bases fitting TRBD1. This CDR3 is built from 13 residues. Germline V gives CDR1 LNHDA, CDR2 SQIVND (reference sequence). J gave up 5 bases and V 8 bases, and 6 bases lay outside the gene matches. CDR3 region: CASSGQGLYGYTF. CDR3 coding DNA: TGTGCCAGTTCTGGACAGGGGTTGTATGGCTACACCTTC.

As regards this clone: Other DNA sequences in this specimen translate into the identical CDR3. This chain connects TRBV6-5 to TRBJ1-2; D might be TRBD1 (5 bases). CDR3 size: 15 residues. Germline CDR1 is MNHEY and CDR2 is SVGAGI. Deletions cut 2 bases from V and 0 bases from J, with 10 bases between. The CDR3 loop is CASSYGGTANYGYTF. The CDR3 nucleotides are TGTGCCAGCAGTTACGGCGGGACGGCTAACTATGGCTACACCTTC.

The chain has TRBV15 and TRBJ2-3; 8 positions agree with TRBD2. The germline CDR1 and CDR2 sequences are LNHNV and YYDKDF (reference sequence). The CDR3 length is 15 residues. Trimming took 0 bases from V and 6 from J; bases not matched to a gene: 5. The CDR3 DNA reads as TGTGCCACCAGCAGAGATCTTGGCGGGAGGGATACGCAGTATTTT. Translating gives CATSRDLGGRDTQYF.

The rearrangement joins TRBV7-7 to TRBJ2-2; weak D call: TRBD2 (6 bases). The CDR3 covers 15 residues. Germline lookup yields CDR1 SSHAT and CDR2 FNYEAQ (reference sequence). Deletions cut 3 bases from V and 2 bases from J, with 10 bases between. The CDR3 reads CASSLVGGNTGELFF. Here the CDR3 DNA reads TGTGCCAGCAGCTTGGTGGGAGGAAACACCGGGGAGCTGTTTTTT.

The gene calls are TRBV3-1 (or the pseudogene TRBV3-2) and TRBJ2-1, with D perhaps matching TRBD1 (6 bases). V dropped 0 bases and J dropped 7 bases, with 13 bases sitting between them. The germline V gene has CDR1 LGHDT and CDR2 YNNKEL (reference sequence). The CDR3 has 15 residues. CDR3 in amino acids: CASSQDGDIWNEQFF. The CDR3 bases are TGTGCCAGCAGCCAAGATGGGGACATTTGGAATGAGCAGTTCTTC.

The chain employs TRBV5-1 and TRBJ2-7; TRBD2 matches 10 bases. CDR3 length: 13 amino acids. Unmatched junction bases numbered 6, after V lost 6 bases and J lost 6 bases. Germline CDR1 is SGHRS and CDR2 is YFSETQ. In DNA form, the CDR3 reads TGCGCCAGCACAGAGCGGGAGGGCAGCGAGCAGTACTTC. Protein sequence: CASTEREGSEQYF.

The chain carries TRBV19 and TRBJ1-5; D uncertain. Germline V lookup: CDR1 LNHDA, CDR2 SQIVND (reference sequence). Trimming left V 4 bases short and J 0 bases short, with 7 bases between. The CDR3 consists of 14 residues. Written as DNA, the CDR3 is TGTGCCAGTAGTAAGGACTATAGCAATCAGCCCCAGCATTTT. As protein: CASSKDYSNQPQHF.

The rearrangement uses TRBV5-6 and TRBJ2-1; TRBD2 might be the D (5 bases). This CDR3 spans 16 amino acids. Germline assignment: CDR1 SGHDT and CDR2 YYEEEE. Trimming left V 2 bases short and J 0 bases short, with 12 bases between. CDR3 in amino acids: CASSFPTSISYNEQFF. The CDR3 DNA sequence: TGTGCCAGCAGCTTCCCTACTAGTATCTCCTACAATGAGCAGTTCTTC.

In regard to this clone: Mismatch with germline at one junction end may stem from a read error. The rearrangement links TRBV7-7 to TRBJ2-5; 7 positions agree with TRBD1. Germline V gives CDR1 SSHAT, CDR2 FNYEAQ (reference sequence). This CDR3 has 14 amino acids. The CDR3 region is CASSSTGLLETQYF. DNA for the CDR3: TGTGCTAGCAGCTCGACAGGGCTCTTAGAGACCCAGTACTTC.

V gene TRBV5-1 combines with J gene TRBJ1-1, with 10 positions matching TRBD1. Per the germline V gene, CDR1 is SGHRS and CDR2 is YFSETQ. The V segment lost 4 bases and the J segment 9 bases; nucleotides outside the gene matches: 12. CDR3 length: 15 residues. The CDR3 sequence: CASSMGQGMELKAFF. The CDR3 region has the DNA TGCGCCAGCAGCATGGGACAGGGGATGGAACTCAAAGCTTTCTTT.

The V and J genes are TRBV7-3 and TRBJ2-7; possibly TRBD1 for D (5 bases). CDR3 length: 17 amino acids. Deletions cut 2 bases from V and 2 bases from J, with 19 bases between. Germline V gene lookup returns CDR1 SGHTA and CDR2 FQGTGA. The CDR3 sequence is CASSLGAGGLPAYEQYF. CDR3 nucleotide sequence: TGTGCCAGCAGCTTAGGGGCAGGCGGATTACCAGCCTACGAGCAGTACTTC.